Listed below are T cell receptor beta chains from one sample, sequenced in a study of blood T cell repertoires in COVID-19. Here immunoSEQ multiplex PCR was the method, and the copy in TCRdb shows in-frame clones only, minus some. The sample lists some 250,000 clones, roughly 86% seen once, with about 3.1% in the top ten. Material: peripheral blood. The receptors here all came from a woman in her twenties or thirties who had recovered from COVID-19. Both conserved end residues are part of each CDR3. D genes are given only for firm matches. Only some rows state a clone size, as once, few, many or a class for expanded clones.

NA	NA	TRBV3-1/TRBV3-2	TRBJ2-7	TGTGCCAGCAGCCACGCGTCCTACGAGCAGTACTTC	CASSHASYEQYF
NA	NA	TRBV5-1	TRBJ2-7	TGCGCCAGCAGCCGGGCCTTACGTGTGGGGCTTTCCTACGAGCAGTACTTC	CASSRALRVGLSYEQYF
NA	NA	TRBV7-9	TRBJ1-2	TGTGCCAGCAGCTTAGGAGGGCAAGGCTACACCTTC	CASSLGGQGYTF
TRBD2	few	TRBV6-2/TRBV6-3	TRBJ2-1	TGTGCCAGCAGTCCCCTAGCGGGGGCCTACAATGAGCAGTTCTTC	CASSPLAGAYNEQFF
NA	NA	TRBV6-5	TRBJ2-5	TGTGCCAGCAGTTACCGAGGGAACCAAGAGACCCAGTACTTC	CASSYRGNQETQYF
NA	NA	TRBV10-3	TRBJ1-5	TGTGCCGCCTCGGGGGTCGGGGGTAATCAGCCCCAGCATTTT	CAASGVGGNQPQHF
NA	once	TRBV6-5	TRBJ1-2	TGTGCCAGCAGTCGGGCGGGAGGGGGATCAGGAGGCTACACCTTC	CASSRAGGGSGGYTF
TRBD2	once	TRBV9	TRBJ2-7	TGTGCCAGCAGCTCACCCCGGGGGGGTAGGCACGAGCAGTACTTC	CASSSPRGGRHEQYF
NA	NA	TRBV29-1	TRBJ2-7	TGCAGCGTCTCAGGGACCTACGAGCAGTACTTC	CSVSGTYEQYF
TRBD1	few	TRBV5-1	TRBJ2-1	TGCGCCAGCAACAAAGACGGGACAGGGCAGGTCAATGAGCAGTTCTTC	CASNKDGTGQVNEQFF
NA	NA	TRBV4-1	TRBJ2-1	TGCGCCAGCAGCCAGGGGGGGGCGGGTAATGAGCAGTTCTTC	CASSQGGAGNEQFF
NA	NA	TRBV6-6	TRBJ1-2	TGTGCCAGCCTAGACGGGGGTCATGGCTACACCTTC	CASLDGGHGYTF
TRBD2	NA	TRBV2	TRBJ2-7	TGTGCCAGCAGTTCGACTAGCGGGAACTACGTGCAGTACTTC	CASSSTSGNYVQYF
NA	NA	TRBV6-6	TRBJ2-7	TGTGCCAGCAGTCCCGCCGGGACACCCTACGAGCAGTACTTC	CASSPAGTPYEQYF